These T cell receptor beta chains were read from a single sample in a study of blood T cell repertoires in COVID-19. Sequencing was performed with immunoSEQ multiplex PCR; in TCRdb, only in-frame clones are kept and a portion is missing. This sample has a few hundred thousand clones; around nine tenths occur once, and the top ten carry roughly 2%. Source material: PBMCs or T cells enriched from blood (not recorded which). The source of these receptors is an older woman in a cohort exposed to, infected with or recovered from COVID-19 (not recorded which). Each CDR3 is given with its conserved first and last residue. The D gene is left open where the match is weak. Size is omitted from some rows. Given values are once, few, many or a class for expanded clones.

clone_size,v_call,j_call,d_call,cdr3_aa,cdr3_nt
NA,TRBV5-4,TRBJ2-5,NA,CASSPTVRGETQYF,TGTGCCAGCAGCCCTACGGTTCGGGGAGAGACCCAGTACTTC
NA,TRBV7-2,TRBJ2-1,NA,CASSLGERSYNEQFF,TGTGCCAGCAGCTTAGGGGAGCGGTCCTACAATGAGCAGTTCTTC
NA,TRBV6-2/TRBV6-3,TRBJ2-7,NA,CASSYIYEQYF,TGTGCCAGCAGTTATATCTACGAGCAGTACTTC
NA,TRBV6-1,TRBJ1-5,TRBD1,CASSDRGLNQPQHF,TGTGCCAGCAGTGACAGGGGGCTGAATCAGCCCCAGCATTTT
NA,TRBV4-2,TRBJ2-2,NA,CASSQVGAGEMPGELFF,TGTGCCAGCAGCCAAGTTGGGGCAGGAGAAATGCCCGGGGAGCTGTTTTTT
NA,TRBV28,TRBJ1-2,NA,CASSADMRNYGYTF,TGTGCCAGCAGTGCGGACATGAGAAACTATGGCTACACCTTC
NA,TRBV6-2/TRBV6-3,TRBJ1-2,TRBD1,CASTPTGDYGYTF,TGTGCCAGCACCCCGACAGGGGACTATGGCTACACCTTC
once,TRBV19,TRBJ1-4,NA,CASRDTGRATNEKLFF,TGTGCCAGTAGGGACACCGGACGGGCAACTAATGAAAAACTGTTTTTT
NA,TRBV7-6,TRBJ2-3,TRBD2,CASSSRTSGRTTDTQYF,TGTGCCAGCAGCTCGCGGACTAGCGGGAGGACCACAGATACGCAGTATTTT
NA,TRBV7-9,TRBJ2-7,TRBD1,CASSRAGTDLTYEQYF,TGTGCCAGCAGCCGCGCCGGGACAGACCTAACCTACGAGCAGTACTTC
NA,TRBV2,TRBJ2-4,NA,CASSVSLGLKNIQYF,TGTGCCAGCAGTGTTTCCCTCGGACTAAAAAACATTCAGTACTTC
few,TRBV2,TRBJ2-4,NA,CASIRELAKNIQYF,TGTGCCAGCATACGCGAATTAGCCAAAAACATTCAGTACTTC
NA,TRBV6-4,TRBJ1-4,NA,CASSDGGRIREKLFF,TGTGCCAGCAGTGACGGTGGCAGAATTCGAGAAAAACTGTTTTTT
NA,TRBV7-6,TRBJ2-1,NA,CASSLFTIYNEQFF,TGTGCCAGCAGCTTATTTACTATCTACAATGAGCAGTTCTTC
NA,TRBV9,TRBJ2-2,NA,CASSLRLEGGGELFF,TGTGCCAGCAGCCTCCGCCTTGAGGGAGGCGGGGAGCTGTTTTTT
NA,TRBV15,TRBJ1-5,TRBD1,CATSSVSDRAYQPQHF,TGTGCCACCAGCTCCGTCTCGGACAGGGCGTATCAGCCCCAGCATTTT
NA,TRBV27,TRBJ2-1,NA,CASSLNIYNEQFF,TGTGCCAGCAGTTTAAATATTTACAATGAGCAGTTCTTC